This is a list of T cell receptor beta chains from one sample in a study of early T cells in non-severe SARS-CoV-2 infection. TCRdb re-called the 5' RACE reads with MiXCR, one entry per CDR3 protein. The sample yields tens of thousands of distinct CDR3 sequences, around an eighth seen once. Material: whole blood. Receptor source: an adult who was a healthcare worker with PCR-confirmed SARS-CoV-2 infection or an uninfected control (not recorded which). The CDR3 runs from the conserved cysteine through the conserved F or W. A D gene is named only where the DNA matches it firmly. Clone size is given for some rows only: seen once, a few or many times, or a class if the clone is expanded.

V gene	clone size	D gene	J gene	CDR3 DNA	CDR3 protein
TRBV19	few	TRBD1	TRBJ2-1	TGTGCCAGTAGTATACAGGGGGCTCGAAATGAGCAGTTCTTC	CASSIQGARNEQFF
TRBV11-2	many	TRBD2	TRBJ2-5	TGTGCCAGCAGCTTAGAGGCAGCGGGATATCAAGAGACCCAGTACTTC	CASSLEAAGYQETQYF
TRBV12-5	NA	TRBD1	TRBJ2-2	TGTGCTTCCCGGGGCGGGCAGGGGGCCGACACCGGGGAGCTGTTTTTT	CASRGGQGADTGELFF
TRBV7-9	NA	NA	TRBJ1-1	TGTGCCAGCAGCTTCGTGAACACTGAAGCTTTCTTT	CASSFVNTEAFF
TRBV27	NA	TRBD2	TRBJ2-3	TGTGCCAGCAGTTTTTTCAAGCGGGAGGGCCCGACAGATACGCAGTATTTT	CASSFFKREGPTDTQYF
TRBV9	many	TRBD2	TRBJ2-7	TGTGCCAGCAGTATAGCGGGAGGGGCCTACGAGCAGTACTTC	CASSIAGGAYEQYF
TRBV29-1	many	NA	TRBJ2-1	TGCAGCGCCTCATCGTCCTACAATGAGCAGTTCTTC	CSASSSYNEQFF
TRBV21-1	NA	NA	TRBJ2-5	TGTGCCAGCGCCATCCCCCGCCGGAACCTACGGGAGACCCAGTACTTC	CASAIPRRNLRETQYF
TRBV10-2	NA	NA	TRBJ1-1	TGCGCCAGCAGTGAGCGGCAGGGGAACACTGAAGCTTTCTTT	CASSERQGNTEAFF
TRBV14	NA	NA	TRBJ2-3	TGTGCCAGCAGCCAGTACACAGATACGCAGTATTTT	CASSQYTDTQYF
TRBV6-5	NA	TRBD2	TRBJ2-7	TGTGCCAGCAGTTTAGCGGGAGGCGTCTACGAGCAGTACTTC	CASSLAGGVYEQYF
TRBV9	NA	NA	TRBJ1-1	TGTGCCAGCAGCGTAGATCTCGTGAACACTGAAGCTTTCTTT	CASSVDLVNTEAFF
TRBV20-1	many	TRBD1	TRBJ2-3	TGCAGTGCTAGACCTCCCCCGGGACAGGGAGGGGGCACAGATACGCAGTATTTT	CSARPPPGQGGGTDTQYF
TRBV11-2	NA	TRBD1	TRBJ1-1	TGTGCCAGCAGCTTTTTTACAGGGGCCACTGAAGCTTTCTTT	CASSFFTGATEAFF
TRBV4-1	NA	TRBD2	TRBJ2-3	TGCGCCAGCAGCCCCGGTGGAGAATCGGGAGGAAGAGATACGCAGTATTTT	CASSPGGESGGRDTQYF
TRBV20-1	many	TRBD1	TRBJ2-2	TGCAGTGCTCGAGGGACAGCGAACACCGGGGAGCTGTTTTTT	CSARGTANTGELFF
TRBV20-1	NA	TRBD1	TRBJ2-5	TGCAGTGCTATCGTCTTCGGGACAGGGTTGATAGAGACCCAGTACTTC	CSAIVFGTGLIETQYF
TRBV13	few	NA	TRBJ1-2	TGTGCCAGCAGCTTTGGGGGAGAAAATCGGGGCTACACCTTC	CASSFGGENRGYTF
TRBV2	few	TRBD1	TRBJ1-2	TGTGCCAGCAGTGAAGGAGGGGGCCCCTATGGCTACACCTTC	CASSEGGGPYGYTF
TRBV11-2	NA	TRBD2	TRBJ2-1	TGTGCCAGCCATAGAGGAGGACTAGCGGGAGTCAATGAGCAGTTCTTC	CASHRGGLAGVNEQFF
TRBV5-1	NA	TRBD2	TRBJ2-1	TGCGCCAGCAGCTTGGCCGTACTAGCGGGCTACAATGAGCAGTTCTTC	CASSLAVLAGYNEQFF
TRBV20-1	few	NA	TRBJ2-1	TGCAGTGCTACCCTTTCTGAGCGGCCCTTGGCTGAGCAGTTCTTC	CSATLSERPLAEQFF
TRBV12-3/TRBV12-4	NA	NA	TRBJ1-5	TGTGCCAGCAGTCCCCAGTTAGCCCCTCGGGGTCAGCCCCAGCATTTT	CASSPQLAPRGQPQHF
TRBV6-5	NA	NA	TRBJ1-1	TGTGCCAGCAGTTGGGGGGACGGTGAAGCTTTCTTT	CASSWGDGEAFF
TRBV6-1	many	TRBD1	TRBJ1-5	TGTGCCAGCAGTTTCAGGGACAGGGGTACTCAACAGCCCCAGCATTTT	CASSFRDRGTQQPQHF
TRBV7-9	few	NA	TRBJ2-5	TGTGCCAGCAGGAAGTCGGGGGGCGGCCAAGAGACCCAGTACTTC	CASRKSGGGQETQYF
TRBV2	NA	NA	TRBJ1-1	TGTGCCAGCAGTGACTTCAGGGAAGCTTTCTTT	CASSDFREAFF
TRBV18	few	NA	TRBJ2-7	TGTGCCAGCTCATCGGTTCGATCCCCAATTTCCTACGAGCAGTACTTC	CASSSVRSPISYEQYF
TRBV7-3	NA	TRBD1	TRBJ2-4	TGTGCCAGCAGCCCGACAGGGGGTGCAAACATTCAGTACTTC	CASSPTGGANIQYF
TRBV29-1	few	NA	TRBJ2-1	TGCAGCGTTGAAGGGGCCAGGTGGAATGAGCAGTTCTTC	CSVEGARWNEQFF
TRBV5-5	many	NA	TRBJ1-4	TGTGCCAGCAGCTTGGCGCCAGCCCAATCAACTAATGAAAAACTGTTTTTT	CASSLAPAQSTNEKLFF
TRBV24-1	few	TRBD1	TRBJ2-1	TGTGCCACCAGTGATTCCCTGACAGGGATCAATGAGCAGTTCTTC	CATSDSLTGINEQFF
TRBV9	few	NA	TRBJ2-7	TGTGCCAGCAGCGTTGGAGGGGGCGACGAGCAGTACTTC	CASSVGGGDEQYF
TRBV27	NA	TRBD1	TRBJ1-6	TGTGCCAGCAGTTTTGGGGGACAGAATTCACCCCTCCACTTT	CASSFGGQNSPLHF
TRBV2	NA	NA	TRBJ2-1	TGTGCCAGCAGTGCCAGATTACGTCTTGCCTACAATGAGCAGTTCTTC	CASSARLRLAYNEQFF
TRBV14	few	TRBD1	TRBJ2-3	TGTGCCAGCAGAGGTTGGACAGGAGGCACAGATACGCAGTATTTT	CASRGWTGGTDTQYF
TRBV12-3/TRBV12-4	NA	TRBD1	TRBJ2-4	TGTGCCAGCAGTCCGGACAGGGGGCCGTCAAAAAACATTCAGTACTTC	CASSPDRGPSKNIQYF
TRBV5-1	NA	NA	TRBJ2-3	TGCGCCAGCAGCTTGGATACAGGGCCAGATACGCAGTATTTT	CASSLDTGPDTQYF
TRBV20-1	NA	NA	TRBJ1-5	TGCAGTGCGACCGCCACTGGCAATCAGCCCCAGCATTTT	CSATATGNQPQHF
TRBV4-2	few	TRBD2	TRBJ2-2	TGTGCCAGCAGCCAAGAACTAGCGGGAGGGTTTGACACCGGGGAGCTGTTTTTT	CASSQELAGGFDTGELFF